This paragraph covers one TCR beta chain sequence. This sample stems from a study of CD8+ T cells in alopecia areata. Study overall: In an open-label trial, patients got 5 to 10 mg tofacitinib twice daily. Tofacitinib exposure lasted 6 to 18 months, followed by 6 months off drug.

Treatment defined: oral pan-JAK inhibitor, 5-10 mg twice daily. Germline CDR1 and CDR2: MNHEY and SVGAGI. The V segment lost 5 bases and the J segment 2 bases; nucleotides outside the gene matches: 8. The CDR3 spans 15 residues. The sequencing template was cDNA reverse transcribed from extracted RNA. Produced via immunoSEQ multiplex PCR; TCRdb's table is partial and in-frame only. The sample comprises 75,000 to 85,000 clones, roughly 66% of which are singletons, and 23% rests with the top ten. Sequencing used CD8+ T cells sorted from blood, obtained at week 24, from a patient treated with tofacitinib. V and J are TRBV6-5 and TRBJ2-7, with 8 nucleotides matching TRBD2. The clonotype originates from a human donor with alopecia areata. The CDR3 nucleotides read TGTGCCAGCAGTGCTCCATCGGGACTAGCCTACGAGCAGTACTTC. Amino acid sequence: CASSAPSGLAYEQYF.